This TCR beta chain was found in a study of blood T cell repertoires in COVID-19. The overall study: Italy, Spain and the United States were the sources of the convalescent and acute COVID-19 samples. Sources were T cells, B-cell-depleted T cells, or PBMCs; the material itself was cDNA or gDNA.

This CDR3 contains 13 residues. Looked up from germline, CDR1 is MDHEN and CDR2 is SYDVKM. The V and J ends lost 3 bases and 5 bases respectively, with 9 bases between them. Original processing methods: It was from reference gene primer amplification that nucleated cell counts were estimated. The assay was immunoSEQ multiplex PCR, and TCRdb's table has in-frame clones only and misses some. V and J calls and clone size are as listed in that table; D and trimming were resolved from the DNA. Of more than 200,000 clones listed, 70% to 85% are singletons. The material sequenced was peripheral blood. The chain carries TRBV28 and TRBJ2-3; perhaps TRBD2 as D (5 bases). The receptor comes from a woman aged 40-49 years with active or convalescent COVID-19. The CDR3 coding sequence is TGTGCCAGCAGTTTCGGCGGGTTAGATACGCAGTATTTT. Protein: CASSFGGLDTQYF.